Included here is one TCR beta chain sequence, with context. The antigen is unknown. The data were obtained in a study of cytomegalovirus exposure and HLA in healthy donors. The overall study: The Caucasian-associated ancestry cluster contained 75% to 85% of the 300 to 400 genotyped donors. Findings and caveats of the study: Later analysis identified about 18,000 TCR beta sequences associated with HLA alleles, using a false discovery rate threshold of 0.05.

Primers for the PCR totalled 60 Vbeta and 13 Jbeta. Clones were read by immunoSEQ multiplex PCR, and TCRdb kept only the in-frame ones, dropping some. This sample's table reports about 67,000 clones. At sampling all donors were nominally healthy, likely with unrecorded immune exposures. The germline CDR1 and CDR2 sequences are MNHEY and SVGAGI. Trimming took off 10 bases at V and 2 bases at J, with 16 bases between the two ends. This CDR3 spans 14 amino acids. Sequencing used PBMCs. The chain recombines TRBV6-5 with TRBJ2-3, with a possible D match to TRBD1 (6 bases). The TCR was taken from a boy aged 5-17 years in good health and CMV-seronegative. The DNA of the CDR3 is TGTGCCACCCGACAGGCCCTCCTCACAGATACGCAGTATTTT. It codes for CATRQALLTDTQYF.